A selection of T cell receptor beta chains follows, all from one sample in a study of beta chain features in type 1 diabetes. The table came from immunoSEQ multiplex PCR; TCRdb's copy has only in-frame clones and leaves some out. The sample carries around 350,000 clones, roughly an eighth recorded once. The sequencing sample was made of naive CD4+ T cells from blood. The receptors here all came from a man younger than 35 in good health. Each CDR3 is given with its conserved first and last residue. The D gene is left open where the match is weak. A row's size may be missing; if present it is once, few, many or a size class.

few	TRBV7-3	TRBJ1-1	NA	TGTGCCAGCAGCCCCGAGTCTGGGAACACTGAAGCTTTCTTT	CASSPESGNTEAFF
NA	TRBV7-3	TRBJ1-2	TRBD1	TGTGCCAGCAGCGGGACAGGGGTCCTCTATGGCTACACCTTC	CASSGTGVLYGYTF
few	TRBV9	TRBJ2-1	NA	TGTGCCAGCAGCGTAGGCGAAACGAATGAGCAGTTCTTC	CASSVGETNEQFF
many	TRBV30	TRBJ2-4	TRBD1	TGTGCCTGGAGTGTCGAGGGACAGGCAAACATTCAGTACTTC	CAWSVEGQANIQYF
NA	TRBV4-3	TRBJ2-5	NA	TGCGCCAGCAGCCAAGATCCGGGAGCGGGGACCCAGTACTTC	CASSQDPGAGTQYF
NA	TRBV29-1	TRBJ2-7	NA	TGCAGCGTTGATCAGGGTTCTTATTCCCGGGAGCAGTACTTC	CSVDQGSYSREQYF
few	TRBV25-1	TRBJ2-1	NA	TGTGCCAGCACCGAACGGGTTGAGCAGTTCTTC	CASTERVEQFF
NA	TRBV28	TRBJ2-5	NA	TGTGCCAGCAGTTTAGTGGGGGGGCACGGCCAGACCCAGTACTTC	CASSLVGGHGQTQYF
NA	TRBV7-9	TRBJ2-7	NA	TGTGCCAGCAGCTCTATAAAGGGGTTCAGTTACGAGCAGTACTTC	CASSSIKGFSYEQYF
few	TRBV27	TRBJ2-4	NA	TGTGCCAGCAGTTTATCATACTATCAGCGTGCAGCCAAAAACATTCAGTACTTC	CASSLSYYQRAAKNIQYF
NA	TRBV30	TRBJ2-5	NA	TGTGCCTGGAGTGTAATCGCGCGAGAGACCCAGTACTTC	CAWSVIARETQYF
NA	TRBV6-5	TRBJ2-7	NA	TGTGCCAGCAGTTATCTGGGCCCTTACGAGCAGTACTTC	CASSYLGPYEQYF
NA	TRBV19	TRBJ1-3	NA	TGTGCCAGTAGTATAGATCCCGCGGTCCGCTCTGGAAACACCATATATTTT	CASSIDPAVRSGNTIYF
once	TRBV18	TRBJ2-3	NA	TGTGCCAGCTCACCCCAAAGGCAGGGTGGAACAGATACGCAGTATTTT	CASSPQRQGGTDTQYF
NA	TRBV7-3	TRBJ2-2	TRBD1	TGTGCCAGCAGCTTAAGGGGACAGGGGGCGCCCGGGGAGCTGTTTTTT	CASSLRGQGAPGELFF
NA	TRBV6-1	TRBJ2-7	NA	TGTGCCAGCAGCTTAGGACTCTACGAGCAGTACTTC	CASSLGLYEQYF
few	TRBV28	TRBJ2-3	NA	TGTGCCAGCACCTCGCGGGGTCAGGCCCTAAATACGCAGTATTTT	CASTSRGQALNTQYF
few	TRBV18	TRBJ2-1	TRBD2	TGTGCCAGCTCACGGCCGGGACTAGTTTACAATGAGCAGTTCTTC	CASSRPGLVYNEQFF
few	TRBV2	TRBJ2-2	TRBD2	TGTGCCAGCGGGAGGGAGAACACCGGGGAGCTGTTTTTT	CASGRENTGELFF
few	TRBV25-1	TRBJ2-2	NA	TGTGCCAGCAGTGAGGACAGCACCGGGGAGCTGTTTTTT	CASSEDSTGELFF
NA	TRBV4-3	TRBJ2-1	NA	TGCGCCAGCAGCCAAGACTATTACAATGAGCAGTTCTTC	CASSQDYYNEQFF
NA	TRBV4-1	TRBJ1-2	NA	TGCGCCAGCAGCCAAGAAGGCGACAGAAGCAACTATGGCTACACCTTC	CASSQEGDRSNYGYTF
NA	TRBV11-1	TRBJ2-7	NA	TGTGCCAGCAGCCCTTCGGACGAGCAGTACTTC	CASSPSDEQYF
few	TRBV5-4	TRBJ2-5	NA	TGTGCCAGCAGCTTGGGGGGCGCGGGGCAAGAGACCCAGTACTTC	CASSLGGAGQETQYF
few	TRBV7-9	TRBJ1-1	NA	TGTGCCAGCAGCGGGAACAGGGTTTTGACTGAAGCTTTCTTT	CASSGNRVLTEAFF
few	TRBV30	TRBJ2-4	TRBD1	TGTGCCTGGAGTGCGGGACAGGAAAACATTCAGTACTTC	CAWSAGQENIQYF
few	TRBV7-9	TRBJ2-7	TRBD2	TGTGCCAGCAGCCCGCTCCATCGGCTAGCGGGATGGGAGCAGTACTTC	CASSPLHRLAGWEQYF
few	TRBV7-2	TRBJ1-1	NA	TGTGCCAGCAGCATTACAGAGAACACTGAAGCTTTCTTT	CASSITENTEAFF